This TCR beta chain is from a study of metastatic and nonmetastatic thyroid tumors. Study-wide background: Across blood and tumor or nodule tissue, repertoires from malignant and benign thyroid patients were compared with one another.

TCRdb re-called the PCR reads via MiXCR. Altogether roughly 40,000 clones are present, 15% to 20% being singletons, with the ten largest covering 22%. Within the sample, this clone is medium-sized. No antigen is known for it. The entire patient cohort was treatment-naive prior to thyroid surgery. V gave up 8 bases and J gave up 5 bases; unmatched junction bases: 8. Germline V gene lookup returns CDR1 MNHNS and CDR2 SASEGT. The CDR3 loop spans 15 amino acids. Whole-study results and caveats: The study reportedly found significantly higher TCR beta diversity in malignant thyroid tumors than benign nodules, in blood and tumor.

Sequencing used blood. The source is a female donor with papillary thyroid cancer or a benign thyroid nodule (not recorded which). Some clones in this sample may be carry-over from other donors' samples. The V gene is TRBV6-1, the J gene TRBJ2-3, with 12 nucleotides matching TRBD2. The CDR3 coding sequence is TGTGCCAGCTTTGTTCCGGGACTAGCGGGAGATACGCAGTATTTT. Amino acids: CASFVPGLAGDTQYF.